The rows below give T cell receptor beta chains drawn from one sample of a study of T cell responses to AZD1222 COVID-19 vaccine. Here immunoSEQ multiplex PCR was the method, and the copy in TCRdb shows in-frame clones only, minus some. The sample consists of 110,000 to 150,000 clones, over 90% of them appearing once. This specimen consisted of peripheral blood, obtained on day 0 of AZD1222 vaccination. These TCRs come from an adult in good health. CDR3s include the opening cysteine and the closing phenylalanine or tryptophan. Fields, in order: J gene, D gene, clone size, V gene, CDR3 DNA, CDR3 protein. The D gene is left open where the match is weak. Part of the rows lack a size; the others show once, few, many or a class for expanded clones.

TRBJ2-2	.	.	TRBV19	TGTGCCAGTAGTACACCAGGGGAAAACACCGGGGAGCTGTTTTTT	CASSTPGENTGELFF
TRBJ1-4	.	.	TRBV30	TGTGCCTGGAGTGTCACCACCTGGAGTAGGGGGGACTTATCGGCTGAAAAACTGTTTTTT	CAWSVTTWSRGDLSAEKLFF
TRBJ2-3	.	.	TRBV11-3	TGTGCCAGCAGCTTACGGGCAGGGGGCACAGATACGCAGTATTTT	CASSLRAGGTDTQYF
TRBJ1-6	TRBD1	.	TRBV9	TGTGCCAGCAGCGTGGACAGGGGGCTTTCACCCCTCCACTTT	CASSVDRGLSPLHF
TRBJ2-7	.	.	TRBV5-1	TGCGCCAGCAGCTTGCCCCGCGGCGAGCAGTACTTC	CASSLPRGEQYF
TRBJ1-3	.	.	TRBV21-1	TGTGCCAGCAGCCAACAGGGGACCTCTGGAAACACCATATATTTT	CASSQQGTSGNTIYF
TRBJ1-6	.	.	TRBV19	TGTGCCAGTAGCCGGACAACGAGCTCCTATAATTCACCCCTCCACTTT	CASSRTTSSYNSPLHF
TRBJ1-2	.	once	TRBV5-5	TGTGCCAGCAGCTTGGATCCCCATGGGAGGAGTAACTATGGCTACACCTTC	CASSLDPHGRSNYGYTF
TRBJ2-1	TRBD1	.	TRBV30	TGTGCCTGGAGATCCGCCCGGGACAGTACCTACAATGAGCAGTTCTTC	CAWRSARDSTYNEQFF
TRBJ2-1	.	.	TRBV7-8	TGTGCCAGCAGCTTAGGGCAGTCTGGGAATGAGCAGTTCTTC	CASSLGQSGNEQFF
TRBJ1-2	.	.	TRBV30	TGTGCCTGGAGTCTCTACCGGGGCCATGGCTACACCTTC	CAWSLYRGHGYTF
TRBJ1-1	TRBD1	.	TRBV27	TGTGCCAGCAGTTCCAAGACAGGGTCAAACACTGAAGCTTTCTTT	CASSSKTGSNTEAFF
TRBJ1-2	.	once	TRBV21-1	TGTGCCAGCAGCCCGCGACCCCAGACAGGGAATTCCTCCAGACCGTTTAAAAACTATGGCTACACCTTC	CASSPRPQTGNSSRPFKNYGYTF
TRBJ2-7	TRBD1	few	TRBV5-1	TGCGCCAGCAGCTCGGGACAGGGGGTCAACGAGCAGTACTTC	CASSSGQGVNEQYF
TRBJ1-2	TRBD1	.	TRBV28	TGTGCCAGCAGACAGGGGACAGAATATGGCTACACCTTC	CASRQGTEYGYTF
TRBJ1-1	.	.	TRBV5-5	TGTGCCAGCAGCTTAAATAGCGGGGACACTGAAGCTTTCTTT	CASSLNSGDTEAFF
TRBJ2-1	TRBD2	.	TRBV15	TGTGCCACCAGCAGAGGATGGACTAGACGAAATGAGCAGTTCTTC	CATSRGWTRRNEQFF
TRBJ2-7	.	.	TRBV2	TGTGCCAGCAGTGTGGGGGTTGGGGCGGACGAGCAGTACTTC	CASSVGVGADEQYF
TRBJ1-5	.	.	TRBV19	TGTGCCAGTACGGCAAGTAGCAATCAGCCCCAGCATTTT	CASTASSNQPQHF
TRBJ1-2	.	.	TRBV7-9	TGTGCCAGCAGCTTAGGACGCTTAAGAGGGACGTCTAACTATGGCTACACCTTC	CASSLGRLRGTSNYGYTF
TRBJ1-1	.	.	TRBV12-3/TRBV12-4	TGTGCCAGCAGTAGGAACACTGAAGCTTTCTTT	CASSRNTEAFF
TRBJ2-7	.	.	TRBV14	TGTGCCAGCAGCCAAGACAGGGGAGGGTCCTACGAGCAGTACTTC	CASSQDRGGSYEQYF
TRBJ2-6	TRBD2	.	TRBV28	TGTGCCAGCGGAGCGGGGGGGTACGGGGCCAACGTCCTGACTTTC	CASGAGGYGANVLTF
TRBJ2-7	.	.	TRBV12-3/TRBV12-4	TGTGCCAGCAGTTTAGGGAACTCCTACGAGCAGTACTTC	CASSLGNSYEQYF
TRBJ2-2	TRBD2	.	TRBV5-1	TGCGCCAGCAGCTGGGGACTAGGGCCTTACACCGGGGAGCTGTTTTTT	CASSWGLGPYTGELFF
TRBJ2-5	.	once	TRBV18	TGTGCCAGCTCACCACGCGGGTACCAAGAGACCCAGTACTTC	CASSPRGYQETQYF
TRBJ1-2	.	.	TRBV6-5	TGTGCCAGCAGCCCCTTCAAGGGACACTATGGCTACACCTTC	CASSPFKGHYGYTF
TRBJ2-1	.	once	TRBV18	TGTGCCAGCTCACCACCACTAGCAGCTTACAATGAGCAGTTCTTC	CASSPPLAAYNEQFF
TRBJ1-4	.	.	TRBV12-3/TRBV12-4	TGTGCCAGCAGTTTAAGTTACGGAGAAAAACTGTTTTTT	CASSLSYGEKLFF
TRBJ1-2	TRBD1	.	TRBV19	TGTGCCACCGCCCGGGACAGGGAATTTGGTGGCTACACCTTC	CATARDREFGGYTF
TRBJ2-1	TRBD2	.	TRBV25-1	TGTGCCAGCAGTGTAGCGGGAGGGTGGAAAGGGCAGTTCTTC	CASSVAGGWKGQFF
TRBJ2-3	TRBD1	.	TRBV7-9	TGTGCCAGCAGTATCGGGACAGCCCTCACAGATACGCAGTATTTT	CASSIGTALTDTQYF
TRBJ2-1	.	.	TRBV13	TGTGCCAGCAGCTTAGGCGGGGCTAGCGTCAATGAGCAGTTCTTC	CASSLGGASVNEQFF
TRBJ2-1	TRBD2	.	TRBV7-2	TGTGCCAGCAGGCCGAATAGCGGGATCTACAATGAGCAGTTCTTC	CASRPNSGIYNEQFF
TRBJ2-7	TRBD2	.	TRBV27	TGTGCCAGCAGTCCCCGGACTAGCGGGTGGGGCGAGCAGTACTTC	CASSPRTSGWGEQYF
TRBJ2-7	.	.	TRBV7-6	TGTGCCAGCAGCGCCGGACTCGGGAACCATTACGAGCAGTACTTC	CASSAGLGNHYEQYF
TRBJ2-7	TRBD2	few	TRBV5-6	TGTGCCAGCAGCGGGAGGGGCGGTCTCTACGAGCAGTACTTC	CASSGRGGLYEQYF
TRBJ1-1	.	.	TRBV7-9	TGTGCCAGCAGCTTAGGGGCTCCCGGGAGCACTGAAGCTTTCTTT	CASSLGAPGSTEAFF